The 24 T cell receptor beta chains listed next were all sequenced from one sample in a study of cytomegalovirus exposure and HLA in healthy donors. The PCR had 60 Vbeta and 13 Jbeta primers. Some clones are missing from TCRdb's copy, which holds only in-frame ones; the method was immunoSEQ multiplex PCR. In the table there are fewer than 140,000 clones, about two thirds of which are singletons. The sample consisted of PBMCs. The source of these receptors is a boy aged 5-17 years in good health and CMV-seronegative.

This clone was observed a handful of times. This CDR3 reads CASSEKEYNEQFF. The CDR3 coding sequence is TGTGCCAGCAGTGAAAAAGAGTACAATGAGCAGTTCTTC. The V and J genes are TRBV6-4 and TRBJ2-1; no definite D call. V gave up 3 bases and J gave up 4 bases, with 7 bases separating them. There are 13 residues in the CDR3. From germline, CDR1 is MRHNA and CDR2 SNTAGT.

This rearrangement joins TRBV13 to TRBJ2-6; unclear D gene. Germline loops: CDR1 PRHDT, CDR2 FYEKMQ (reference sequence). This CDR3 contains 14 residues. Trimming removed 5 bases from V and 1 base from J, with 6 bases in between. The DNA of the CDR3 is TGTGCCAGCAGCCAGAGGTCTGGGGCCAACGTCCTGACTTTC. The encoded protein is CASSQRSGANVLTF. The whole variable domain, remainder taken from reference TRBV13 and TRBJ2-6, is AAGVIQSPRHLIKEKRETATLKCYPIPRHDTVYWYQQGPGQDPQFLISFYEKMQSDKGSIPDRFSAQQFSDYHSELNMSSLELGDSALYFCASSQRSGANVLTFGAGSRLTVL.

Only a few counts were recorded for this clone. CDR3 protein: CASKTRQPDQPQHF. The CDR3 nucleotides are TGCGCCAGCAAAACCCGACAGCCCGATCAGCCCCAGCATTTT. The chain joins TRBV10-2 to TRBJ1-5; maybe TRBD1 (5 bases). CDR1 WSHSY and CDR2 SAAADI come from the germline V gene. V was trimmed by 7 bases and J by 5 bases, leaving 15 bases between them. The CDR3 spans 14 residues.

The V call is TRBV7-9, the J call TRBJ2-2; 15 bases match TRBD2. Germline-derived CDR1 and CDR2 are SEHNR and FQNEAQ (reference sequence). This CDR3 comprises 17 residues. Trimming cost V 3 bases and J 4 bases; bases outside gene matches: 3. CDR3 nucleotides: TGTGCCAGCAGCTTGGGACTAGCGGGGGGTATCACCGGGGAGCTGTTTTTT. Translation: CASSLGLAGGITGELFF.

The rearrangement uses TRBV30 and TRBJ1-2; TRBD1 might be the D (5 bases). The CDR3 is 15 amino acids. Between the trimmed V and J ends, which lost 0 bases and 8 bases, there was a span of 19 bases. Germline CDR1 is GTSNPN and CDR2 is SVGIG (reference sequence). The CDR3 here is CAWSVLRGRAHGYTF. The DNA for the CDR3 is TGTGCCTGGAGTGTACTTCGTGGCAGGGCGCACGGCTACACCTTC.

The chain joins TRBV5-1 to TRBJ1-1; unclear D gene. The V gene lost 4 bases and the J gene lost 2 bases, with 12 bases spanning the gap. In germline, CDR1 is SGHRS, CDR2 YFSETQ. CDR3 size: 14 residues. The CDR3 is CASSPQVSNTEAFF. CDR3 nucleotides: TGCGCCAGCAGCCCCCAGGTTAGTAACACTGAAGCTTTCTTT.

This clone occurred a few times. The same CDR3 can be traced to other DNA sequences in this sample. CDR3 nucleotides: TGTGCCAGCAGCCTAGACGGTTTCAATCAGCCCCAGCATTTT. Its translation is CASSLDGFNQPQHF. This sequence joins TRBV7-9 and TRBJ1-5; D is undetermined. CDR1 is SEHNR and CDR2 is FQNEAQ in the germline V gene (reference sequence). V lost 5 bases, J lost 3 bases, and 11 bases lay in between. The CDR3 contains 14 residues.

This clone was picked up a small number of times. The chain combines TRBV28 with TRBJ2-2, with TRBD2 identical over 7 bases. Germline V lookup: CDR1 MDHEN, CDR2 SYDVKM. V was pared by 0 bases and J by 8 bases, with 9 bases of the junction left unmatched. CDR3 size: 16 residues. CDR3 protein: CASSLWGGVAPGELFF. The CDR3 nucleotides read TGTGCCAGCAGTTTATGGGGAGGGGTGGCACCGGGGGAGCTGTTTTTT.

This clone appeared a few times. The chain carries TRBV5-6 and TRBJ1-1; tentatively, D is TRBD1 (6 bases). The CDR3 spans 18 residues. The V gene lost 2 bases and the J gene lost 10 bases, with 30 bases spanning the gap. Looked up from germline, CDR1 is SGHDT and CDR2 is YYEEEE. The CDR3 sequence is CASSFRTVEHWTSGPAFF. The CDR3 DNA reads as TGTGCCAGCAGCTTCCGGACAGTTGAACACTGGACCTCGGGCCCAGCTTTCTTT. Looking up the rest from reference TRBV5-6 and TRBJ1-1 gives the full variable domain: DAGVTQSPTHLIKTRGQQVTLRCSPKSGHDTVSWYQQALGQGPQFIFQYYEEEERQRGNFPDRFSGHQFPNYSSELNVNALLLGDSALYLCASSFRTVEHWTSGPAFFGQGTRLTVV.

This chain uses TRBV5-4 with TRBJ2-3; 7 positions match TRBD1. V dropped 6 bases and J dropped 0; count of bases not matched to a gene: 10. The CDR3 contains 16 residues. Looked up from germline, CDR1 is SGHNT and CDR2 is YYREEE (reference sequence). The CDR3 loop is CASTIRGQASTDTQYF. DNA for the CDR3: TGTGCCAGCACCATACGAGGACAGGCTAGCACAGATACGCAGTATTTT.

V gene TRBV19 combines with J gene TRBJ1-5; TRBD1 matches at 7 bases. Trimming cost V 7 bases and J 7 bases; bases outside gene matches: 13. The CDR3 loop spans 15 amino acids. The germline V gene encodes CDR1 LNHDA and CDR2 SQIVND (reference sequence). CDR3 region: CASTPLRGTDQPQHF. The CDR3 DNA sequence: TGTGCCAGTACGCCCCTCAGGGGGACAGACCAGCCCCAGCATTTT.

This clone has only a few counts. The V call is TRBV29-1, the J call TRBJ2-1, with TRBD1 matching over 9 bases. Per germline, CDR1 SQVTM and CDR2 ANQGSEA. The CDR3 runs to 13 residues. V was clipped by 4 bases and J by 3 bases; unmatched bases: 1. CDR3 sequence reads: CSVGGQGYNEQFF. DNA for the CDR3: TGCAGCGTTGGGGGACAGGGCTACAATGAGCAGTTCTTC.

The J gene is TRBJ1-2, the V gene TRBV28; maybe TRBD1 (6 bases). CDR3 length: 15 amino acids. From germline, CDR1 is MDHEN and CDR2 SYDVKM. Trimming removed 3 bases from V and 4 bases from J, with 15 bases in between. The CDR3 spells CASSFQGGVSYGYTF. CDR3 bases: TGTGCCAGCAGTTTCCAAGGGGGAGTCAGCTATGGCTACACCTTC.

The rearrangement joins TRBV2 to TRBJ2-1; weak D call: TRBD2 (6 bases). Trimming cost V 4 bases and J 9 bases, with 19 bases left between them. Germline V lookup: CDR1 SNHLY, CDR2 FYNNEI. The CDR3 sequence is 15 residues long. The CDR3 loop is CASSGRLVREREQFF. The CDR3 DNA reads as TGTGCCAGCAGTGGACGACTAGTGAGGGAGCGTGAGCAGTTCTTC.

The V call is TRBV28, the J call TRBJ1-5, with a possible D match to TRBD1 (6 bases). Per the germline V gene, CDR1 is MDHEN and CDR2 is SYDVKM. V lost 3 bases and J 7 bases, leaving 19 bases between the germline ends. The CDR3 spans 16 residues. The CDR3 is CASSFSGSGAKQPQHF. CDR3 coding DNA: TGTGCCAGCAGTTTTTCTGGATCAGGGGCGAAGCAGCCCCAGCATTTT.

CDR3 in DNA: TGCGCCAGCAGCTTGGCTCCACAGGGGGGATACAATGAGCAGTTCTTC. Translating gives CASSLAPQGGYNEQFF. V is TRBV5-1 and J is TRBJ2-1; 8 positions agree with TRBD1. Germline values: CDR1 SGHRS, CDR2 YFSETQ. Trimming at V came to 0 bases and at J to 4 bases, leaving 6 bases not matched to a gene. The CDR3 length is 16 residues.

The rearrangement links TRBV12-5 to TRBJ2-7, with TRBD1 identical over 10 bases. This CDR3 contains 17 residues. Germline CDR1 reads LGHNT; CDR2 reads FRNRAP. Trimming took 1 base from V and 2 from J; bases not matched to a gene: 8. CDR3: CASGLGLTGTGAYEQYF. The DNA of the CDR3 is TGTGCTAGTGGTTTGGGACTGACCGGGACAGGGGCCTACGAGCAGTACTTC.

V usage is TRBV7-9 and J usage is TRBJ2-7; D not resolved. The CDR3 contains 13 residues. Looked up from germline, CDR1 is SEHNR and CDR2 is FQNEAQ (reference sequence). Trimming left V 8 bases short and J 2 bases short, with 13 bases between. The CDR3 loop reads CASEPRQTYEQYF. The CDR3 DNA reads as TGTGCCAGCGAACCGCGGCAGACCTACGAGCAGTACTTC.

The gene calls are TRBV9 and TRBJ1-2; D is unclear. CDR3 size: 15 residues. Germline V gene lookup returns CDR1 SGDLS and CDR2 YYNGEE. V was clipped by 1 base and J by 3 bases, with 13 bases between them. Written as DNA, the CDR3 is TGTGCCAGCAGCGTACTAAGTAAATTGGACTATGGCTACACCTTC. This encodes CASSVLSKLDYGYTF.

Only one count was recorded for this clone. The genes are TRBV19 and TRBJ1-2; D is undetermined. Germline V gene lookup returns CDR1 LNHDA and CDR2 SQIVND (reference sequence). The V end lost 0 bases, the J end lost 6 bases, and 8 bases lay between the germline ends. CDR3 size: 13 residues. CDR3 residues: CASSIDSGNGYTF. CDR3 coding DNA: TGTGCCAGTAGTATAGATTCGGGGAATGGCTACACCTTC.

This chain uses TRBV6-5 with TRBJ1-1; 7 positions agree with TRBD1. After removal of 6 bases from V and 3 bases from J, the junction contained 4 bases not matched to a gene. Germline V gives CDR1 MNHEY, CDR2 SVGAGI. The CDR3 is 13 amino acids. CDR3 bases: TGTGCCAGCAGCCATGACAGGGACACTGAAGCTTTCTTT. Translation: CASSHDRDTEAFF.

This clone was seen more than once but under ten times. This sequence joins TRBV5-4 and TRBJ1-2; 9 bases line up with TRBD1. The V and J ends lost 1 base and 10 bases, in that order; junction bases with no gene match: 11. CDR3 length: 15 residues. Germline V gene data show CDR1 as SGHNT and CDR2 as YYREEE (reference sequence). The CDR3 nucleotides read TGTGCCAGCAGCTTGAAGACAGGGGGTAGTCTATCCTACACCTTC. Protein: CASSLKTGGSLSYTF.

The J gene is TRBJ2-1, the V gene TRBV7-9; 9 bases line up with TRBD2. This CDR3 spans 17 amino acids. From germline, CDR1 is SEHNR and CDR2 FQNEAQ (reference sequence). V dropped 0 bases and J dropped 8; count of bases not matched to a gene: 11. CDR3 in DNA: TGTGCCAGCAGCTTAGCCGCCCTAGGACTAGCGAACTATGAGCAGTTCTTC. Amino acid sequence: CASSLAALGLANYEQFF.

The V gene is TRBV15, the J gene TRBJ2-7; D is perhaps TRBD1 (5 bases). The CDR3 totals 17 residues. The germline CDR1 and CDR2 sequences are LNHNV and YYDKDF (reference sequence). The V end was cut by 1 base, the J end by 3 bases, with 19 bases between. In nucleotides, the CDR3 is TGTGCCACCAGCAGAGTTGAGACAGCCGCCTCAGGCTACGAGCAGTACTTC. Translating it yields CATSRVETAASGYEQYF.